This paragraph covers one T cell receptor beta chain sequence. Trimming removed 1 base from V and 7 bases from J, with 11 bases in between. Per the germline V gene, CDR1 is LGHNA and CDR2 is YSLEER. The CDR3 has 13 amino acids. This specimen belongs to a study of T cell changes during pregnancy in multiple sclerosis. Produced via immunoSEQ multiplex PCR; TCRdb's table is partial and in-frame only. Here the sample spans tens of thousands of clones, 90% being singletons. The rearrangement joins TRBV4-3 to TRBJ2-7; possibly TRBD1 for D (7 bases). The specimen comprised CD8+ T cells from peripheral blood mononuclear cells, sampled in the first trimester of pregnancy. This TCR derives from a female donor with multiple sclerosis, enrolled in a pregnancy study. The CDR3 coding sequence is TGCGCCAGCAGCCAAGCAGGGGGGAGGGAGCAGTACTTC. This translates into CASSQAGGREQYF.